The 12 T cell receptor beta chains given below trace back to one sample, sequenced in a study of cytomegalovirus exposure and HLA in healthy donors. The protocol was immunoSEQ multiplex PCR, while the TCRdb copy is restricted to in-frame clones and leaves out a portion. The sample contains under 100,000 clones, roughly 95% of which appear only once. Sequencing input: PBMCs. Every receptor here comes from a woman in her late teens or twenties in good health and CMV-seronegative.

The V call is TRBV7-7, the J call TRBJ2-7; 10 positions agree with TRBD2. The germline gives CDR1 SSHAT, CDR2 FNYEAQ (reference sequence). CDR3 size: 15 residues. V shed 1 base and J 2 bases; nucleotides not matched to a gene: 2. CDR3 in DNA: TGTGCCAGCAGCTTAGGGACTAGCGGACCCTACGAGCAGTACTTC. Translated: CASSLGTSGPYEQYF.

The chain combines TRBV7-6 with TRBJ2-1; 13 bases align to TRBD2. J was trimmed by 9 bases and V by 4 bases; bases with no gene match: 9. The CDR3 is 16 residues long. Germline V lookup: CDR1 SGHVS, CDR2 FNYEAQ. The CDR3 is CASSSGLAGTGREQFF. The CDR3 coding sequence is TGTGCCAGCAGCTCGGGACTAGCGGGGACGGGGCGTGAGCAGTTCTTC.

The chain links TRBV19 to TRBJ1-1; D may be TRBD1 (5 bases). CDR1 and CDR2 from the germline V gene are LNHDA and SQIVND (reference sequence). The CDR3 contains 14 residues. V was clipped by 3 bases and J by 0 bases, with 8 bases between them. The CDR3 protein is CASSINRLNTEAFF. As DNA, the CDR3 is TGTGCCAGTAGTATTAACAGGTTGAACACTGAAGCTTTCTTT.

J is TRBJ2-1 and V is TRBV10-3; TRBD2 might be the D (5 bases). Germline values: CDR1 ENHRY, CDR2 SYGVKD. Trimming removed 2 bases from V and 0 bases from J, with 5 bases in between. The CDR3 consists of 14 residues. The CDR3 region is CAISEGLSYNEQFF. The CDR3 nucleotides are TGTGCCATCAGTGAGGGACTCTCCTACAATGAGCAGTTCTTC.

The chain employs TRBV11-2 and TRBJ2-5; TRBD2 agrees at 14 bases. This CDR3 is 19 amino acids long. The germline V gene has CDR1 SGHAT and CDR2 FQNNGV. Trimming removed 3 bases from V and 5 bases from J; junction bases left unmatched: 14. The CDR3 sequence: CASSFLYRLAGGPMETQYF. The CDR3 nucleotides read TGTGCCAGCAGCTTTTTGTATAGACTAGCGGGAGGGCCGATGGAGACCCAGTACTTC.

The V gene is TRBV11-2, the J gene TRBJ1-1, with a tentative D call TRBD1 (6 bases). The V end lost 1 base, the J end lost 5 bases, and 11 bases lay between the germline ends. The germline CDR1 and CDR2 sequences are SGHAT and FQNNGV. The CDR3 has 14 amino acids. For the CDR3, the DNA is TGTGCCAGCAGCTTAGGTACAGGGTTGACTGAAGCTTTCTTT. Protein: CASSLGTGLTEAFF.

V is TRBV9 and J is TRBJ2-7; 13 bases are a match to TRBD2. The CDR3 sequence is 15 residues long. Germline V gene data show CDR1 as SGDLS and CDR2 as YYNGEE. With V trimmed by 4 bases and J by 5 bases, 6 bases remained unmatched. The CDR3 DNA follows: TGTGCCAGCAGCACGGGACTAGCGGGGAGAAACGAGCAGTACTTC. The encoded protein is CASSTGLAGRNEQYF.

The gene calls are TRBV10-3 and TRBJ1-6; maybe TRBD1 (5 bases). CDR3 length: 15 amino acids. V shed 7 bases and J shed 7 bases, with 17 bases lying between them. From germline, CDR1 is ENHRY and CDR2 SYGVKD. The CDR3 sequence is CAITAGGTTNSPLHF. The DNA for the CDR3 is TGTGCCATCACCGCCGGGGGGACCACCAATTCACCCCTCCACTTT.

This chain links TRBV7-9 with TRBJ2-7; D may be TRBD2 (6 bases). The CDR3 extends over 14 amino acids. Per the germline V gene, CDR1 is SEHNR and CDR2 is FQNEAQ (reference sequence). Trimming removed 5 bases from V and 3 bases from J, with 14 bases in between. CDR3 region: CASSHPGEHYEQYF. The DNA for the CDR3 is TGTGCCAGCAGCCACCCGGGGGAGCACTACGAGCAGTACTTC.

This clone was seen once. This chain joins TRBV9 and TRBJ2-5, with TRBD2 matching over 8 bases. Germline lookup yields CDR1 SGDLS and CDR2 YYNGEE. The V gene end was trimmed by 3 bases and the J gene end by 2 bases; junction bases not matched to a gene: 9. The CDR3 extends over 16 amino acids. The CDR3 coding sequence is TGTGCCAGCAGCGCTTTGCTACTAGCGGCACAAGAGACCCAGTACTTC. Translation gives CASSALLLAAQETQYF.

The CDR3, as DNA: TGCGCCAGCAGCGTACAACAAGGGGGGGACTATGGCTACACCTTC. Translation: CASSVQQGGDYGYTF. V and J are TRBV5-1 and TRBJ1-2; D possibly corresponds to TRBD1 (6 bases). The CDR3 totals 15 residues. Deletions cut 4 bases from V and 3 bases from J, with 16 bases between. The germline gives CDR1 SGHRS, CDR2 YFSETQ.

The chain couples TRBV6-5 to TRBJ2-4; D remains ambiguous. The V end was cut by 11 bases, the J end by 2 bases, with 10 bases between. The germline gives CDR1 MNHEY, CDR2 SVGAGI. The CDR3 has 12 amino acids. DNA for the CDR3: TGTGCCGTGGGCCGTCCCAAAAACATTCAGTACTTC. Its protein is CAVGRPKNIQYF.